These 27 T cell receptor beta chains were all obtained from the same sample, sequenced in a study of identical twins. TCRdb independently ran MiXCR on the 5' RACE reads; one entry per CDR3 protein. This sample has about 530,000 distinct CDR3 sequences, with roughly 15% found just once. Another study also made use of these data, one on yellow fever vaccine responses in identical twins.

Sequencing was performed on CD4+ T cells sorted from blood. All receptors come from a woman in her late teens or twenties in good health.

This clonotype was seen a few times. This chain links TRBV6-6 with TRBJ1-5, with a tentative D call TRBD1 (6 bases). The CDR3 sequence is 13 residues long. The germline gives CDR1 MNHNY, CDR2 SVGAGI (reference sequence). V was trimmed by 6 bases and J by 5 bases, leaving 11 bases between them. The chain's CDR3 is CASRHRTDQPQHF. CDR3 bases: TGTGCCAGCAGACATAGGACAGATCAGCCCCAGCATTTT.

Notes on this clonotype: Germline and junction disagree at one end, which may indicate a read error. The V gene is TRBV28, the J gene TRBJ2-5, with TRBD1 matching over 8 bases. The CDR3 spans 13 residues. From germline, CDR1 is MDHEN and CDR2 SYDVKM. DNA for the CDR3: TGTGCCAGCAGTTCTTCTCAGGACAGGGCAGGTGACTTC. It specifies CASSSSQDRAGDF.

This clonotype was observed at least ten times. The V gene is TRBV4-1, the J gene TRBJ1-6; TRBD1 might be the D (5 bases). V was shortened by 2 bases and J by 6 bases, with 14 bases between the two germline ends. This CDR3 contains 16 residues. Germline assignment: CDR1 MGHRA and CDR2 YSYEKL. The CDR3 here is CASSQSSRVANSPLHF. The CDR3 DNA reads TGCGCCAGCAGCCAATCATCCAGGGTGGCTAATTCACCCCTCCACTTT.

This clonotype was picked up many times. CDR3 in amino acids: CASSRGGFLGSGELFF. The CDR3 DNA follows: TGTGCCAGCAGTCGCGGTGGCTTCCTAGGGTCCGGGGAGCTGTTTTTT. The chain links TRBV6-1 to TRBJ2-2; D unresolved. V was clipped by 5 bases and J by 6 bases, with 19 bases between them. CDR3 length: 16 amino acids. Germline CDR1 is MNHNS and CDR2 is SASEGT.

The sample holds a few counts of this clonotype. The CDR3, as DNA: TGTGCCAGCAGTGTCCCCCAGGTCCCCGGGGAGCTGTTTTTT. It encodes CASSVPQVPGELFF. This rearrangement joins TRBV6-1 to TRBJ2-2; D gene ambiguous. The germline gives CDR1 MNHNS, CDR2 SASEGT. This CDR3 spans 14 amino acids. Deletions cut 4 bases from V and 6 bases from J, with 12 bases between.

The chain is built from TRBV20-1 and TRBJ1-2; D not certain. The CDR3 is 13 amino acids. The V gene's germline CDR1 is DFQATT and CDR2 SNEGSKA (reference sequence). V lost 6 bases to trimming and J lost 7 bases, with 18 bases between them. The CDR3 coding sequence is TGCAGTGCCCCGCCGCCGGGGAAGTTTGGCTACACCTTC. Its translation: CSAPPPGKFGYTF.

The chain uses TRBV14 and TRBJ1-6; D is unresolved. Germline loops: CDR1 SGHDN, CDR2 FVKESK. The V gene lost 1 base and the J gene lost 6 bases, with 7 bases spanning the gap. CDR3 size: 14 residues. The CDR3 protein is CASSQVKSNSPLHF. The CDR3 DNA follows: TGTGCCAGCAGCCAAGTGAAGAGTAATTCACCCCTCCACTTT.

This clonotype showed up just a few times. The chain recombines TRBV28 with TRBJ2-7; D is unresolved. Between the trimmed V and J ends, which lost 3 bases and 0 bases, there was a span of 6 bases. Per germline, CDR1 MDHEN and CDR2 SYDVKM. This CDR3 is built from 13 residues. Written as DNA, the CDR3 is TGTGCCAGCAGTTTCTCGAGCTCCTACGAGCAGTACTTC. It yields the protein CASSFSSSYEQYF. Combining the CDR3 with reference TRBV28 and TRBJ2-7 gives the whole variable domain DVKVTQSSRYLVKRTGEKVFLECVQDMDHENMFWYRQDPGLGLRLIYFSYDVKMKEKGDIPEGYSVSREKKERFSLILESASTNQTSMYLCASSFSSSYEQYFGPGTRLTVT.

The CDR3 sequence: CATAFSTDTQYF. The CDR3 nucleotides are TGTGCCACCGCCTTTAGCACAGATACGCAGTATTTT. The gene calls are TRBV7-9 and TRBJ2-3; D is ambiguous. The V end lost 10 bases, the J end lost 0 bases, and 8 bases lay between the germline ends. Germline V gives CDR1 SEHNR, CDR2 FQNEAQ (reference sequence). The CDR3 runs to 12 residues.

The chain uses TRBV2 and TRBJ2-7; D unresolved. Trimming cost V 6 bases and J 7 bases, with 16 bases left between them. The CDR3 spans 13 residues. Germline CDR1 is SNHLY and CDR2 is FYNNEI. The CDR3, as DNA: TGTGCCAGCAGCGACGGCTTTGTTTGGGAGCAGTACGTC. Protein product: CASSDGFVWEQYV.

The genes are TRBV12-3 or TRBV12-4 and TRBJ2-1; 8 bases agree with TRBD2. The CDR3 has 14 amino acids. The V gene end was trimmed by 7 bases and the J gene end by 4 bases; junction bases not matched to a gene: 6. CDR3 DNA sequence: TGTGCCAGCAACAGGCGGGAGGAGTACAATGAGCAGTTCTTC. This translates into CASNRREEYNEQFF.

The chain is built from TRBV7-9 and TRBJ2-3; 10 bases agree with TRBD2. The trim removed 2 bases at V and 2 bases at J, leaving 4 bases unmatched. CDR3 length: 16 residues. The germline V gene has CDR1 SEHNR and CDR2 FQNEAQ (reference sequence). The CDR3 region has the DNA TGTGCCAGCAGCTTACCTAGCGGGAGTATCACAGATACGCAGTATTTT. It codes for CASSLPSGSITDTQYF.

This clonotype was detected only a few times. CDR3 nucleotides: TGTGCCAGCAGCCCCGGAGGAGGGACAGGGTGGGCAGATACGCAGTATTTT. Translation: CASSPGGGTGWADTQYF. The chain links TRBV7-9 to TRBJ2-3; TRBD1 aligns across 9 bases. V dropped 5 bases and J dropped 4; count of bases not matched to a gene: 13. There are 17 residues in the CDR3. CDR1 and CDR2 from the germline V gene are SEHNR and FQNEAQ (reference sequence).

The chain couples TRBV29-1 to TRBJ2-5; 9 nucleotides align to TRBD2. With V trimmed by 3 bases and J by 3 bases, 17 bases remained unmatched. CDR3 length: 18 residues. Germline CDR1 and CDR2: SQVTM and ANQGSEA. The CDR3 sequence: CSVDLRGGIWNKKETQYF. The CDR3 region has the DNA TGCAGCGTTGATTTGCGGGGGGGCATTTGGAATAAGAAAGAGACCCAGTACTTC.

About this clonotype itself: Possible read error: a much larger clone is one base away. The chain combines TRBV11-2 with TRBJ1-6; weak D call: TRBD1 (6 bases). This CDR3 region has 13 residues. CDR1 SGHAT and CDR2 FQNNGV come from the germline V gene. V was shortened by 4 bases and J by 5 bases, with 6 bases between the two germline ends. CDR3 sequence: CASSWTDNSPLHF. CDR3 in DNA: TGTGCCAGCAGCTGGACAGATAATTCACCCCTCCACTTT.

The chain uses TRBV2 and TRBJ2-5, with 7 positions matching TRBD1. The CDR3 consists of 14 residues. The V gene's germline CDR1 is SNHLY and CDR2 FYNNEI. J was trimmed by 2 bases and V by 6 bases; bases with no gene match: 6. The CDR3 DNA reads TGTGCCAGCAGCGACCGGGACAGACAAGAGACCCAGTACTTC. Translation: CASSDRDRQETQYF.

In its sample, this clonotype was seen a few times. The rearrangement links TRBV20-1 to TRBJ2-5; TRBD2 matches at 8 bases. With V trimmed by 3 bases and J by 4 bases, 4 bases remained unmatched. This CDR3 is 13 amino acids long. CDR1 and CDR2 from the germline V gene are DFQATT and SNEGSKA (reference sequence). CDR3 coding DNA: TGCAGTGCTAGCGGGGGGGCCGGAGAGACCCAGTACTTC. It yields the protein CSASGGAGETQYF.

In its sample, this clonotype was seen a few times. The DNA of the CDR3 is TGTGCCAGCAGCCGGAGGGGGACGAACACTGAAGCTTTCTTT. Encoded protein: CASSRRGTNTEAFF. V gene TRBV3-1 combines with J gene TRBJ1-1; D is perhaps TRBD1 (6 bases). The CDR3 is 14 amino acids. Trimming stripped 4 bases from V and 1 base from J, with 10 bases between. Germline lookup yields CDR1 LGHDT and CDR2 YNNKEL (reference sequence). The full variable domain, its missing parts supplied by reference TRBV3-1 and TRBJ1-1, is DTAVSQTPKYLVTQMGNDKSIKCEQNLGHDTMYWYKQDSKKFLKIMFSYNNKELIINETVPNRFSPKSPDKAHLNLHINSLELGDSAVYFCASSRRGTNTEAFFGQGTRLTVV.

The V and J genes are TRBV20-1 and TRBJ2-7; 10 bases map to TRBD2. With 3 bases clipped from V and 3 bases from J, the junction kept 5 bases outside the gene matches. The CDR3 is made up of 14 amino acids. Germline V gene lookup returns CDR1 DFQATT and CDR2 SNEGSKA (reference sequence). DNA for the CDR3: TGCAGTGCTAGTGGACTAGCGGACAACTACGAGCAGTACTTC. Translation gives CSASGLADNYEQYF.

The J gene is TRBJ2-1, the V gene TRBV5-4; 9 bases line up with TRBD2. The CDR3 length is 18 residues. Unmatched junction bases numbered 18, after V lost 2 bases and J lost 9 bases. The germline V gene has CDR1 SGHNT and CDR2 YYREEE (reference sequence). Here the CDR3 DNA reads TGTGCCAGCAGCTTCGACTCCGGACTAGCGCGAGGAGGACGTGAGCAGTTCTTC. Its protein is CASSFDSGLARGGREQFF. The variable domain in full, with the rest retrieved from reference TRBV5-4 and TRBJ2-1, is ETGVTQSPTHLIKTRGQQVTLRCSSQSGHNTVSWYQQALGQGPQFIFQYYREEENGRGNFPPRFSGLQFPNYSSELNVNALELDDSALYLCASSFDSGLARGGREQFFGPGTRLTVL.

This sequence joins TRBV20-1 and TRBJ2-3; 7 nucleotides align to TRBD2. V lost 0 bases to trimming and J lost 4 bases; unmatched junction nucleotides: 7. This CDR3 spans 15 amino acids. Germline-derived CDR1 and CDR2 are DFQATT and SNEGSKA (reference sequence). The CDR3 DNA is TGCAGTGCTAGAGATCGGGCGGGAGCCCCAGATACGCAGTATTTT. It is translated as CSARDRAGAPDTQYF.

This chain uses TRBV6-2 or TRBV6-3 with TRBJ2-5, with D possibly being TRBD2 (5 bases). Trimming cost V 8 bases and J 3 bases, with 10 bases left between them. The CDR3 spans 12 residues. CDR1 is MNHEY and CDR2 is SVGEGT in the germline V gene. CDR3 protein: CASASREETQYF. CDR3 coding DNA: TGTGCCAGCGCTAGCCGGGAAGAGACCCAGTACTTC.

This clonotype appeared a few times. J is TRBJ2-2 and V is TRBV12-3 or TRBV12-4; TRBD1 is a possible D gene (5 bases). Trimming removed 6 bases from V and 6 bases from J, with 17 bases in between. The CDR3 consists of 15 residues. The CDR3 reads CASSRQGGSSGELFF. Here the CDR3 DNA reads TGTGCCAGCAGCAGGCAGGGTGGTTCCTCCGGGGAGCTGTTTTTT.

In this sample, this clonotype turned up a few times. This rearrangement joins TRBV10-3 to TRBJ2-1; possibly TRBD2 for D (6 bases). With 5 bases removed from V and 4 bases from J, the gap between germline ends came to 18 bases. Germline CDR1 ENHRY, CDR2 SYGVKD. The CDR3 contains 16 residues. CDR3 sequence reads: CAISTTGTSIYNEQFF. The CDR3 DNA sequence: TGTGCCATCAGTACGACCGGGACTTCCATTTACAATGAGCAGTTCTTC.

The rearrangement joins TRBV11-2 to TRBJ2-1; D possibly matches TRBD1 or TRBD2 (5 bases each). Trimming removed 0 bases from V and 7 bases from J, with 13 bases in between. CDR1 and CDR2 from the germline V gene are SGHAT and FQNNGV. The length of the CDR3 is 15 residues. CDR3 coding DNA: TGTGCCAGCAGCTTAGATGGGACGGCTTTTAATGAGCAGTTCTTC. It translates to CASSLDGTAFNEQFF. The variable domain in full, completed from reference TRBV11-2 and TRBJ2-1, reads EAGVAQSPRYKIIEKRQSVAFWCNPISGHATLYWYQQILGQGPKLLIQFQNNGVVDDSQLPKDRFSAERLKGVDSTLKIQPAKLEDSAVYLCASSLDGTAFNEQFFGPGTRLTVL.

This chain connects TRBV20-1 to TRBJ2-3, with D possibly being TRBD1 (6 bases). CDR3 length: 11 residues. Germline assignment: CDR1 DFQATT and CDR2 SNEGSKA (reference sequence). V gave up 3 bases and J gave up 5 bases, with 6 bases separating them. CDR3 sequence: CSASRGDTQYF. The CDR3 DNA is TGCAGTGCTAGCAGGGGAGATACGCAGTATTTT.

This clonotype was seen a handful of times. The chain links TRBV7-3 to TRBJ1-5, with D hard to call. The V end lost 5 bases, the J end lost 0 bases, and 5 bases lay between the germline ends. The CDR3 totals 13 residues. The germline V gene has CDR1 SGHTA and CDR2 FQGTGA. CDR3: CASSKTSNQPQHF. In nucleotides, the CDR3 is TGTGCCAGCAGCAAGACTAGCAATCAGCCCCAGCATTTT. Complete variable domain (other parts from reference TRBV7-3 and TRBJ1-5): GAGVSQTPSNKVTEKGKYVELRCDPISGHTALYWYRQSLGQGPEFLIYFQGTGAADDSGLPNDRFFAVRPEGSVSTLKIQRTERGDSAVYLCASSKTSNQPQHFGDGTRLSIL.